The sequence of this T cell receptor (beta chain) was determined in a study of cytomegalovirus exposure and HLA in healthy donors. General study points: Through in vitro validation, three CMV-associated chains were shown to be specific for CMV antigens. Earlier results showed most TCR beta V segments being productive about 87% or about 30% of the time. Many donors shared some public TCRs, even though most TCR sequences were rare. TCR beta sequences reportedly predicted the HLA-A and HLA-B alleles of most subjects accurately.

Per germline, CDR1 MNHEY and CDR2 SVGAGI. V was pared by 0 bases and J by 1 base, with 3 bases of the junction left unmatched. The CDR3 runs to 15 residues. Concerning this clone: The antigen is unknown.

PCR employed 60 Vbeta and 13 Jbeta primers. Libraries were prepared by immunoSEQ multiplex PCR; TCRdb keeps only in-frame clonotypes and omits some of them. This repertoire includes 20,000 to 25,000 clones. This TCR was recovered from a male donor in good health and CMV-seropositive. The rearrangement uses TRBV6-5 and TRBJ2-7; 7 bases agree with TRBD1. The specimen was PBMCs. Here the CDR3 reads CASSYSTGSSYEQYF. In nucleotides, the CDR3 is TGTGCCAGCAGTTACTCGACAGGGAGTTCCTACGAGCAGTACTTC.